The following is a T cell receptor (beta chain) sequence with its context. Its antigen remains unknown. MiXCR was run by TCRdb on the 5' RACE reads, yielding one entry per CDR3 protein. The table has about 450,000 distinct CDR3 sequences, 25% to 30% seen once; the top ten hold about 0.92%. The data belong to a study of CD8 T cells in ankylosing spondylitis. General study findings and limits: Seemingly distinctive of ankylosing spondylitis blood was a TCR beta motif formed by eight highly homologous variants.

The sequencing sample was made of blood, either unsorted or a sorted T cell fraction (not recorded which). The receptor was derived from a male donor with ankylosing spondylitis.

CDR3 sequence reads: CASSTSYGQGAGAFF. The CDR3 bases are TGTGCCAGCAGTACTAGCTATGGACAGGGGGCTGGAGCTTTCTTT. The chain employs TRBV11-2 and TRBJ1-1; 11 bases line up with TRBD1. The CDR3 consists of 15 residues. V was pared by 6 bases and J by 10 bases, with 13 bases of the junction left unmatched. The germline CDR1 and CDR2 sequences are SGHAT and FQNNGV.